These T cell receptor beta chains were read from a single sample in a study of cytomegalovirus exposure and HLA in healthy donors. Method: immunoSEQ multiplex PCR; TCRdb's copy keeps in-frame clones and lacks some. The data contain approximately 270,000 clones, less than 90% of them singletons. The sample comprised PBMCs. These receptors were obtained from a man between 18 and 35 years old in good health and CMV-seropositive. CDR3s include the opening cysteine and the closing phenylalanine or tryptophan. The D gene is left open where the match is weak.

>TRBJ1-2|TRBV28|NA
CASRGSGPNYGYTF
>TRBJ2-1|TRBV7-9|TRBD2
CASSLARSGGTYNEQFF
>TRBJ1-5|TRBV5-1|NA
CASSLEGEGNQPQHF
>TRBJ1-1|TRBV4-2|NA
CASSPGQNTEAFF
>TRBJ1-1|TRBV11-1|TRBD1
CASSRYLDRYTEAFF
>TRBJ1-1|TRBV28|NA
CASSLSKQNTEAFF
>TRBJ1-2|TRBV6-1|TRBD1
CASSNGQGGYGYTF
>TRBJ1-1|TRBV6-1|NA
CASSEGLNTEAFF
>TRBJ2-3|TRBV6-1|NA
CASSAIWETDTQYF
>TRBJ2-7|TRBV6-5|TRBD2
CASNQPGGKGEQYF
>TRBJ2-7|TRBV4-1|TRBD1
CASSQEDQVEQGFVYEQYF
>TRBJ2-5|TRBV21-1|NA
CASSKEPVAGEETQYF
>TRBJ2-7|TRBV7-8|NA
CASSLGAARGEQYF
>TRBJ2-1|TRBV5-1|NA
CASSLMRTSSYNEQFF
>TRBJ2-1|TRBV9|TRBD2
CASSVVDSGEQFF
>TRBJ2-7|TRBV14|TRBD1
CASSQGRGTGWYEQYF
>TRBJ2-7|TRBV7-8|NA
CASSLVTPGDYEQYF
>TRBJ2-5|TRBV27|NA
CASRSSIGAKQETQYF
>TRBJ2-1|TRBV7-7|TRBD2
CASSLSLAGANEQFF
>TRBJ2-7|TRBV10-2|NA
CASSPPSYYEQYF
>TRBJ1-3|TRBV6-1|NA
CASSERGRYSGNTIYF
>TRBJ2-7|TRBV30|TRBD1
CASGQGNYEQYF
>TRBJ2-3|TRBV30|TRBD2
CAWNLAVIRGDTQYF
>TRBJ1-5|TRBV7-9|NA
CASSLEGSQPQHF
>TRBJ2-5|TRBV21-1|NA
CASSKALGRAPQETQYF
>TRBJ1-2|TRBV28|TRBD1
CASSFRDRESGGYTF
>TRBJ1-5|TRBV4-1|NA
CASSQVWVGGNQPQHF
>TRBJ2-3|TRBV5-1|NA
CASSLRDGTNTQYF
>TRBJ2-7|TRBV27|TRBD1
CASSLSVGQGSPEQYF
>TRBJ2-6|TRBV9|NA
CASSVDMAGLSSGANVLTF
>TRBJ2-1|TRBV7-2|TRBD2
CASSRGREASYNEQFF